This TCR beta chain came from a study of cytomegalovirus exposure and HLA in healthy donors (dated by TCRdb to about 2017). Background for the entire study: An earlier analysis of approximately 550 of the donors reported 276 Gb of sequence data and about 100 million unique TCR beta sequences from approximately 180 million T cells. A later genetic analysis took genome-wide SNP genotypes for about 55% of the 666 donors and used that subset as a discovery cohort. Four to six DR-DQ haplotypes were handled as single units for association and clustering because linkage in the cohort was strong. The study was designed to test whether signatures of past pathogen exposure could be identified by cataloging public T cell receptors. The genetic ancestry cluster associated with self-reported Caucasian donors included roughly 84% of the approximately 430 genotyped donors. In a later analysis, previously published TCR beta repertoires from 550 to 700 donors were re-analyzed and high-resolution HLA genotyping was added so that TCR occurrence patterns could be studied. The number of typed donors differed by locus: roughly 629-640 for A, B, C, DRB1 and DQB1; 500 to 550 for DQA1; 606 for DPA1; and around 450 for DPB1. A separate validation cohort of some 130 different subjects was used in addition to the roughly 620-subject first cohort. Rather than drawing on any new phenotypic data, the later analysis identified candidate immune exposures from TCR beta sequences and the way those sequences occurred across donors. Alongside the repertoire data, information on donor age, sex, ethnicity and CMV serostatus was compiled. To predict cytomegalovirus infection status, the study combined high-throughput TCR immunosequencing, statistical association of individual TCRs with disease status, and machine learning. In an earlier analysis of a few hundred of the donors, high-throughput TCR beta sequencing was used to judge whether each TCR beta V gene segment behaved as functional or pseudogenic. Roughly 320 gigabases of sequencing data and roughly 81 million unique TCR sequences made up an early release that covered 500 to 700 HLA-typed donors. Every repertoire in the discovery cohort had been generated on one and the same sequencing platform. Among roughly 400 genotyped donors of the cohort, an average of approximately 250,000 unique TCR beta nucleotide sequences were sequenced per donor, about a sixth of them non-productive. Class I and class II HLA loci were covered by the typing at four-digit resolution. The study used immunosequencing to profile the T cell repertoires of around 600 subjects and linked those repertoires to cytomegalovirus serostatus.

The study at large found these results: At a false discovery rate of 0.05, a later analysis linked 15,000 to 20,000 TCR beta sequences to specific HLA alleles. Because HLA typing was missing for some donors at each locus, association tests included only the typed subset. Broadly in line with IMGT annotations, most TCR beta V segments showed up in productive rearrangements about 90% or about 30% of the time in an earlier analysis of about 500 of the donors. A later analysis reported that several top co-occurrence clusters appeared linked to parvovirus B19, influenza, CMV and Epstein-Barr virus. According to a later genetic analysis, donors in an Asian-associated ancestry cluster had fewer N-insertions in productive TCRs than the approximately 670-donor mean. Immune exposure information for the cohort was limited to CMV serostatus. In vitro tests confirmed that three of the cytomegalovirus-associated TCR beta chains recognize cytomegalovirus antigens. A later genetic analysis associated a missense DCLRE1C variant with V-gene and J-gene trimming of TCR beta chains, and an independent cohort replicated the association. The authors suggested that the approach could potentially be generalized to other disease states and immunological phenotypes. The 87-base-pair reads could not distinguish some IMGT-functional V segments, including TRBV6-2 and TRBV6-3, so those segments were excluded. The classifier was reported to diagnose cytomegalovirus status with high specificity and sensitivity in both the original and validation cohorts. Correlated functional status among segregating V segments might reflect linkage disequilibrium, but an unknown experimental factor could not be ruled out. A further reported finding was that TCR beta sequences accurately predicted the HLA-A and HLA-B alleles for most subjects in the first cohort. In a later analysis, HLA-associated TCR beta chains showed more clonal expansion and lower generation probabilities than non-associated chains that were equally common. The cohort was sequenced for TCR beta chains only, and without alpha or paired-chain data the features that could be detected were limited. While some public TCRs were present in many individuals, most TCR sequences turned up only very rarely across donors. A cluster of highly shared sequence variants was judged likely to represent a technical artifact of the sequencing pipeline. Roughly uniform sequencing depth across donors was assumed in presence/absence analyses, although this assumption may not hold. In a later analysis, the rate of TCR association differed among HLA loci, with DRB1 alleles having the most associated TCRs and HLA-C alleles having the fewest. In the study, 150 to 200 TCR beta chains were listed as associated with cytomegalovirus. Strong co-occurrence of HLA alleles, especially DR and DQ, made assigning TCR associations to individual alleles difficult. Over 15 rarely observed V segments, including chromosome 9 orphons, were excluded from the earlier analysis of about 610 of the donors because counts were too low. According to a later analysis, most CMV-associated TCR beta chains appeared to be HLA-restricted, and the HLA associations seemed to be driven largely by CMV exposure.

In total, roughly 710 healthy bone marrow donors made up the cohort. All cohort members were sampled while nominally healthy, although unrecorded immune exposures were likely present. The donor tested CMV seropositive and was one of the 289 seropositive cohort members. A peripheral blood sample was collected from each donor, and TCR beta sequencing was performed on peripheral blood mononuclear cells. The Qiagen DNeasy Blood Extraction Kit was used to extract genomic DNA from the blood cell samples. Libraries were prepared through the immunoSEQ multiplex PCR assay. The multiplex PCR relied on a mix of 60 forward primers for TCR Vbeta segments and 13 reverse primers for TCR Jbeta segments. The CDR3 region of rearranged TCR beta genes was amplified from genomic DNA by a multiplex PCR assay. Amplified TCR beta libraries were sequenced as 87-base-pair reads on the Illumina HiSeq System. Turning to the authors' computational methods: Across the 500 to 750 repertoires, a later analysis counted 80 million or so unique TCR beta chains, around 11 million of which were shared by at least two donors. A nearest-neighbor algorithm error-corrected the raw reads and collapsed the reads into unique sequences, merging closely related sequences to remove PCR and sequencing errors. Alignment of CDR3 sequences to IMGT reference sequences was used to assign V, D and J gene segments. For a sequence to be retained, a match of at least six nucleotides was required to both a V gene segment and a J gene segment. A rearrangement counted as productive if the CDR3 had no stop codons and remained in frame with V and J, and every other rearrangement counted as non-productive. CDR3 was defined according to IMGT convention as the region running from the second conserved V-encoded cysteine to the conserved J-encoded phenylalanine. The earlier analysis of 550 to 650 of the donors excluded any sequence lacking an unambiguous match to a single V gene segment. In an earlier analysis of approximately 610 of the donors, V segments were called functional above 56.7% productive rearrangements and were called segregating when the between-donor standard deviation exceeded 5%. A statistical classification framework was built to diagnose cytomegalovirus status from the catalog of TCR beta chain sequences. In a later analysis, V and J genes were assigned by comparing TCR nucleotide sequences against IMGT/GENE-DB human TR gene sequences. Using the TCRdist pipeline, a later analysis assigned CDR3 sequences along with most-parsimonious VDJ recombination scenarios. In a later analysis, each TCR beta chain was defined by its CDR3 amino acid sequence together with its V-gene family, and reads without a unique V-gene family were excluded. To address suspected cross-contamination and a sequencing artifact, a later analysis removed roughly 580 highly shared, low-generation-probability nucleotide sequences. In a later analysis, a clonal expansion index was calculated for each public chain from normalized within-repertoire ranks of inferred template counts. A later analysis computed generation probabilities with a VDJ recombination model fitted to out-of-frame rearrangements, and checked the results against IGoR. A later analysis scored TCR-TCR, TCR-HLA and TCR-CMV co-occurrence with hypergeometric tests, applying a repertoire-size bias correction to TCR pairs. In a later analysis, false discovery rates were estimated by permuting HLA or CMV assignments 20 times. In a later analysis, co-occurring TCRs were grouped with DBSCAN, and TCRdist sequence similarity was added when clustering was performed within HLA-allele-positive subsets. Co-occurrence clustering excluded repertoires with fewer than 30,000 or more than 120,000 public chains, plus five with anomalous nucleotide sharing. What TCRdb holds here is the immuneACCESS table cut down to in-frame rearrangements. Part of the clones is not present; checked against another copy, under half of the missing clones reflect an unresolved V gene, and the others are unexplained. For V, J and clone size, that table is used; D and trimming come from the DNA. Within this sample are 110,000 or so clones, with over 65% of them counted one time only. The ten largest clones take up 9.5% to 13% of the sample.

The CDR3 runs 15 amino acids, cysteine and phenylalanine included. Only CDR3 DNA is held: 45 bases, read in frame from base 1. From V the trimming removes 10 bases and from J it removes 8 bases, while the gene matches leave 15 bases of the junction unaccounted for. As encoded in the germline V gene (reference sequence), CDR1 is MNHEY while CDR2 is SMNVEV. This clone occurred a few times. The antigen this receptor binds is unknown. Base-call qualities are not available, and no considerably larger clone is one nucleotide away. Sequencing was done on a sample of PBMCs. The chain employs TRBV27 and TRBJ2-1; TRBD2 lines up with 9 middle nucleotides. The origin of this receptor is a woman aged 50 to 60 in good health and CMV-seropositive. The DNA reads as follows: TGTGCCACCGCCGGGCGGGAGGGCCTTTGGGATGAGCAGTTCTTC. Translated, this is CATAGREGLWDEQFF.